This entry concerns a single TCR beta chain. The sample is drawn from a study of blood T cells in healthy people across ages. Germline V gives CDR1 SGHTA, CDR2 FQGTGA. V lost 5 bases and J lost 2; bases outside the gene matches: 5. CDR3 length: 16 amino acids. For the second PCR, which ran for about 6 to 11 cycles, a sample-barcoded 5' primer and a J-beta primer mix were used. Each CDR3 protein gets one entry after TCRdb re-called the 5' RACE reads with MiXCR. Of roughly 700,000 distinct CDR3 sequences listed, about 25% are singletons. This same sample was also part of a study on T cells of mothers and their children.

The receptor was derived from a boy younger than 18 in good health. The gene calls are TRBV7-3 and TRBJ2-3; 12 bases align to TRBD2. Sequenced input: blood. CDR3 amino acids: CASSTGTSGSTDTQYF. DNA for the CDR3: TGTGCCAGCAGCACAGGGACTAGCGGGTCCACAGATACGCAGTATTTT. The variable domain in full, completed from reference TRBV7-3 and TRBJ2-3, reads GAGVSQTPSNKVTEKGKYVELRCDPISGHTALYWYRQSLGQGPEFLIYFQGTGAADDSGLPNDRFFAVRPEGSVSTLKIQRTERGDSAVYLCASSTGTSGSTDTQYFGPGTRLTVL.